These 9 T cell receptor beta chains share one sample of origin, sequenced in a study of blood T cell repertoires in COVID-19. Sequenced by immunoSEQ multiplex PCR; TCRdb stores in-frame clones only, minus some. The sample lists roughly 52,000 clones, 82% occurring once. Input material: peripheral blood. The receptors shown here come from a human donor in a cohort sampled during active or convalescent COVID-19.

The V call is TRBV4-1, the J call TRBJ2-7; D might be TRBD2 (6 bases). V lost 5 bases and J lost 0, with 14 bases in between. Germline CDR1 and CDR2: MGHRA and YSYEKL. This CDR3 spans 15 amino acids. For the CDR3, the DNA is TGCGCCAGCAGCTCACTAGCTCTGAGCTCCTACGAGCAGTACTTC. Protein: CASSSLALSSYEQYF.

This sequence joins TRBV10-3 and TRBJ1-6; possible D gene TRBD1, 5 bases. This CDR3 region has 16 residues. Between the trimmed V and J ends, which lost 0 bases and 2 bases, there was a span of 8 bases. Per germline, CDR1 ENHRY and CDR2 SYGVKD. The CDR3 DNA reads TGTGCCATCAGTGAGTCAGGGGTCCCCTATAATTCACCCCTCCACTTT. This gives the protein CAISESGVPYNSPLHF.

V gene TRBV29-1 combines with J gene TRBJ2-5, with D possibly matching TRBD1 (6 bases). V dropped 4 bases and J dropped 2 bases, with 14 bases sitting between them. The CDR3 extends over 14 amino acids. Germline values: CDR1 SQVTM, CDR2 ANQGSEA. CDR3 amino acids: CSVVGPQGQETQYF. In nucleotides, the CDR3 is TGCAGCGTTGTCGGCCCACAGGGACAAGAGACCCAGTACTTC.

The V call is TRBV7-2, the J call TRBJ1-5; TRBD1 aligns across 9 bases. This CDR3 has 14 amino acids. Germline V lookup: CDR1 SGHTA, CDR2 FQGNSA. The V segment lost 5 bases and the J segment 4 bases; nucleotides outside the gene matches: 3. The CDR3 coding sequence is TGTGCCAGCAGCCCCGACAGGGGGAATCAGCCCCAGCATTTT. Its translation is CASSPDRGNQPQHF. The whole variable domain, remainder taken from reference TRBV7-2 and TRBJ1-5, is GAGVSQSPSNKVTEKGKDVELRCDPISGHTALYWYRQSLGQGLEFLIYFQGNSAPDKSGLPSDRFSAERTGGSVSTLTIQRTQQEDSAVYLCASSPDRGNQPQHFGDGTRLSIL.

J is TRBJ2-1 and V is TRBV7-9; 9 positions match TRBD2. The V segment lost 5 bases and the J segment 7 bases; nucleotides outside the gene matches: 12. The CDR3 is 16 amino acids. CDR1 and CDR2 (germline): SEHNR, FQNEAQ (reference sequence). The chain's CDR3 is CASSAMGERGANEQFF. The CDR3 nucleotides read TGTGCCAGCAGCGCCATGGGTGAGCGGGGGGCGAATGAGCAGTTCTTC.

This CDR3 is CASGTGGAGNTIYF. For the CDR3, the DNA is TGTGCCAGCGGGACAGGGGGGGCTGGAAACACCATATATTTT. The chain employs TRBV9 and TRBJ1-3; 11 bases agree with TRBD1. The length of the CDR3 is 14 residues. Germline lookup yields CDR1 SGDLS and CDR2 YYNGEE. Trimming removed 7 bases from V and 2 bases from J; junction bases left unmatched: 2.

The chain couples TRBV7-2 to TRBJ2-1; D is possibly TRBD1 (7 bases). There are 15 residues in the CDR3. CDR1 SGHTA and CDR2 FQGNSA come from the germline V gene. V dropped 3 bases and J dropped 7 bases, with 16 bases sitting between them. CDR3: CASSFQGGPGNEQFF. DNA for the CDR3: TGTGCCAGCAGCTTTCAGGGGGGCCCGGGAAATGAGCAGTTCTTC.

CDR3 in DNA: TGTGCCAGCAGGAGACAGGGGGCAAACTATGGCTACACCTTC. It translates to CASRRQGANYGYTF. V usage is TRBV6-5 and J usage is TRBJ1-2, with 10 bases identical to TRBD1. The V gene's germline CDR1 is MNHEY and CDR2 SVGAGI. The CDR3 runs to 14 residues. With V trimmed by 6 bases and J by 2 bases, 3 bases remained unmatched.

CDR3 protein: CASSSWGRRNTGELFF. The CDR3 DNA reads as TGTGCCAGCAGCTCGTGGGGCCGCCGGAACACCGGGGAGCTGTTTTTT. The V call is TRBV7-9, the J call TRBJ2-2; a possible D gene is TRBD1 (5 bases). The ends were cut back, 4 bases at V and 1 base at J, with 13 bases in the middle. This CDR3 has 16 residues. Germline loops: CDR1 SEHNR, CDR2 FQNEAQ (reference sequence).